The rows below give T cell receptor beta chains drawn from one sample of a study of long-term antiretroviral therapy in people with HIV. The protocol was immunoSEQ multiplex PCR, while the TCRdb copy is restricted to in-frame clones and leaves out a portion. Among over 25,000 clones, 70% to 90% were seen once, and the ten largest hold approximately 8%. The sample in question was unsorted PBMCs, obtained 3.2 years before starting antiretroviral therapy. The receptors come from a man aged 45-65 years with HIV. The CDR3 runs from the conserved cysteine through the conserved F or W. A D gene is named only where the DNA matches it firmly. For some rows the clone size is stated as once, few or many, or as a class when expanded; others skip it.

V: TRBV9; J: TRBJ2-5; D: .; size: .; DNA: TGTGCCAGCAGCCCTCGTACAGGGACCGAGACCCAGTACTTC; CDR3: CASSPRTGTETQYF
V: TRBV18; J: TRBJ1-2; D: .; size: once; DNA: TGTGCCAGCTCATCGGAGCTAAACTATGGCTACACCTTC; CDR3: CASSSELNYGYTF
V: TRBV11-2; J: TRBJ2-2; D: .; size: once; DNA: TGTGCCAGCAGCCCCCAGATCGGGGGCACCGGGGAGCTGTTTTTT; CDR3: CASSPQIGGTGELFF
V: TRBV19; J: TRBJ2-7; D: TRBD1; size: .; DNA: TGTGCCTGTAAAGCCGGGACAGGGGGGTACGAGCAGTACTTC; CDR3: CACKAGTGGYEQYF
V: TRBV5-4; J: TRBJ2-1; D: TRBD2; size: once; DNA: TGTGCCAGCAGCTTGGCGCTAGCGGAGGAGCAGTTCTTC; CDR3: CASSLALAEEQFF
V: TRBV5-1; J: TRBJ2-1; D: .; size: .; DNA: TGCGCCAGCTGCGCCAGGGCTGGGGTGAATGAGCAGTTCTTC; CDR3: CASCARAGVNEQFF
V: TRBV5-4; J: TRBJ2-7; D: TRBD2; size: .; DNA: TGTGCCAGCAGCTTGGTTGCGGGGGGGCCGGGGGAGCAGTACTTC; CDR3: CASSLVAGGPGEQYF
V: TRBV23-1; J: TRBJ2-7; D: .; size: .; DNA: TGCGCCAGCAGCGGAACCTACGAGCAGTACTTC; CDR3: CASSGTYEQYF
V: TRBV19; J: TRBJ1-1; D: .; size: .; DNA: TGTGCCAGTAGTCCGGGACCCTTCGAAGCTTTCTTT; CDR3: CASSPGPFEAFF
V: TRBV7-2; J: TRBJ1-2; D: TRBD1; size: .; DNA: TGTGCCAGCAGCTTAGAAGCAGGGGGCTATGGCTACACCTTC; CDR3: CASSLEAGGYGYTF
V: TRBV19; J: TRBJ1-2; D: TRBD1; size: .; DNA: TGTGCCAGTAGTAGGGGACAGGAGGCCCCTAACTATGGCTACACCTTC; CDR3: CASSRGQEAPNYGYTF
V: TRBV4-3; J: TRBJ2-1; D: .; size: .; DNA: TGCGCCAGCAGCCAAGCGGGTCGGGGAGCTCCTAATGAGCAGTTCTTC; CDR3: CASSQAGRGAPNEQFF
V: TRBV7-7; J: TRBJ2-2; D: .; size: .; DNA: TGTGCCAGCAGCTTAGCCTATACTAGCACCGGGGAGCTGTTTTTT; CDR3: CASSLAYTSTGELFF
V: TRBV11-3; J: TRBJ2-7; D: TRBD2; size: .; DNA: TGTGCCAGCAGCTCCGGACTAGCGGGTGGCGAGCAGTACTTC; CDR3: CASSSGLAGGEQYF
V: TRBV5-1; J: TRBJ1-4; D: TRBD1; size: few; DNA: TGCGCCAGCAGCGACAACCGGGACAGGGGTGATGAAAAACTGTTTTTT; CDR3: CASSDNRDRGDEKLFF
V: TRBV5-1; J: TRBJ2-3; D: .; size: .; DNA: TGCGCCAGCTCAGGCTCAGGCGCAGATACGCAGTATTTT; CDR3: CASSGSGADTQYF
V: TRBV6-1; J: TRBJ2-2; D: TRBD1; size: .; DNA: TGTGCCAGCAGTTTGACCAGGGGGTACGGCGGGGAGCTGTTTTTT; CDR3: CASSLTRGYGGELFF
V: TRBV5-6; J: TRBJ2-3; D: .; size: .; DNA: TGTGCCAGCAGTCGGGACAGCACAGATACGCAGTATTTT; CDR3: CASSRDSTDTQYF
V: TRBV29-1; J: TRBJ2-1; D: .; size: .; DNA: TGCAGCGCCCATACAACCGTCGGCGTCAATGAGCAGTTCTTC; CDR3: CSAHTTVGVNEQFF
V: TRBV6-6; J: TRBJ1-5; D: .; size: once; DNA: TGTGCCAGCAGTATGGACAGATTGAGTCAGCCCCAGCATTTT; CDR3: CASSMDRLSQPQHF
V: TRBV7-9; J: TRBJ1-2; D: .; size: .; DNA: TGTGCCAGCAGCTTGGGCCTCTATGGCTACACCTTC; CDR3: CASSLGLYGYTF
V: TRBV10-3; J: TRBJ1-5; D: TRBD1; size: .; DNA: TGTGCCATCAGTGGGGGACAGTGGGGACAGCCCCAGCATTTT; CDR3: CAISGGQWGQPQHF
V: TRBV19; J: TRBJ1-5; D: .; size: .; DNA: TGTGCCAGTATTGGCACGGTTCAGCCCCAGCATTTT; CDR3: CASIGTVQPQHF
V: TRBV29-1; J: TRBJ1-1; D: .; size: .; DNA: TGCAGCGTTGGCCCGCGACGGGGGAGTGAAGCTTTCTTT; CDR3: CSVGPRRGSEAFF
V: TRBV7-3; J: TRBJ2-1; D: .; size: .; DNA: TGTGCCAGCAGCTCAACAGGGAGCTCCTACAATGAGCAGTTCTTC; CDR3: CASSSTGSSYNEQFF
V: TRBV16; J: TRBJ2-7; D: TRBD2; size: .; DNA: TGTGCCAGCAGCCAAGGAGGACTAGCGGGAGTAACGTCCCCCTACGAGCAGTACTTC; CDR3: CASSQGGLAGVTSPYEQYF
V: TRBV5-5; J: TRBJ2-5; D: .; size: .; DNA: TGTGCCAGCAGCCCCCCTGGATCCAGTCTGTGGGAGACCCAGTACTTC; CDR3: CASSPPGSSLWETQYF
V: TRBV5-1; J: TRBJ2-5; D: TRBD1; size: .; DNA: TGCGCCAGCTCATCGACAGGGGTCAGTTTAGAGACCCAGTACTTC; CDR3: CASSSTGVSLETQYF
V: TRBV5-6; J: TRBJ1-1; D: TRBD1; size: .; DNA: TGTGCCAGCAGCTTTGACAGGGTCGCCACTGAAGCTTTCTTT; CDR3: CASSFDRVATEAFF
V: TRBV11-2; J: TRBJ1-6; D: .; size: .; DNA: TGTGCCAGCAAAACAGGGACCTATAATTCACCCCTCCACTTT; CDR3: CASKTGTYNSPLHF
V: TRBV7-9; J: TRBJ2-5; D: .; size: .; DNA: TGTGCCAGCAGCCTCTACCTGGATTTAGAGACCCAGTACTTC; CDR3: CASSLYLDLETQYF
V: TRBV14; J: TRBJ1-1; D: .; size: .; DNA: TGTGCCAGCAGCCAATATTCGCTTGAAGCTTTCTTT; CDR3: CASSQYSLEAFF
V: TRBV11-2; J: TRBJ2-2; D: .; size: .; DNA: TGTGCCAGCAGCTCCCAGCGTGCCGGGGAGCTGTTTTTT; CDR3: CASSSQRAGELFF
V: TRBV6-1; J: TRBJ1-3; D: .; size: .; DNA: TGTGCCAGCAGTGATTTCGAGGGCACATTCAACACCATATATTTT; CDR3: CASSDFEGTFNTIYF
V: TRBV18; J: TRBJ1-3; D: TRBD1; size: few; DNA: TGTGCCAGCGATCGTACCGGGACAGCGCGAAACACCATATATTTT; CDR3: CASDRTGTARNTIYF
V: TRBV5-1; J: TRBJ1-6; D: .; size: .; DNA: TGCGCCAGCAGCTTAGACAGATCATTCTATAATTCACCCCTCCACTTT; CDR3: CASSLDRSFYNSPLHF
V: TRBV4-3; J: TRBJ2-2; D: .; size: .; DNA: TGCGCCAGCAGCCAAGATATCGGGGCCCTCGCGAACACCGGGGAGCTGTTTTTT; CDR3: CASSQDIGALANTGELFF
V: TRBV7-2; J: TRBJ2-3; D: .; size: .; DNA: TGTGCCAGCAGCTTGTGGGGGGCCAGTACAGATACGCAGTATTTT; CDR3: CASSLWGASTDTQYF
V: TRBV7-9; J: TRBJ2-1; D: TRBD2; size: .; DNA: TGTGCCAGCAGCTTAGGATCTAGCGGGGGTGGTGAGCAGTTCTTC; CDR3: CASSLGSSGGGEQFF
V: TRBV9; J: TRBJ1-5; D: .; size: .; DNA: TGTGCCAGCAGCGTCGCCGGGTATCAGCCCCAGCATTTT; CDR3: CASSVAGYQPQHF
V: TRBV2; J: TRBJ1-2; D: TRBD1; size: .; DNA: TGTGCCAGCAGCCCGGGACAGGGTCGTGGCTACACCTTC; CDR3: CASSPGQGRGYTF
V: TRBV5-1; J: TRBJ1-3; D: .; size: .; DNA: TGCGCCAGCAGCTTGGTTCCAGGAGAGTTCTCTGGAAACACCATATATTTT; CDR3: CASSLVPGEFSGNTIYF
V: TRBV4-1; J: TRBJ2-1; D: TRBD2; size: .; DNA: TGCGCCAGCAGCCAAGGAATCGCTAGCGGGAGAAATGAGCAGTTCTTC; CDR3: CASSQGIASGRNEQFF
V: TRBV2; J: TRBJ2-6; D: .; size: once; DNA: TGTGCCAGCAGTGAGCATAGCTCTGGGGCCAACGTCCTGACTTTC; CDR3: CASSEHSSGANVLTF
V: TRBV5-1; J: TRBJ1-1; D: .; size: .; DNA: TGCGCCAGCAGCCTACAGACATCGAACACTGAAGCTTTCTTT; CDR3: CASSLQTSNTEAFF
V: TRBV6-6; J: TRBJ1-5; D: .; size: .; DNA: TGTGCCAGCAGTTACGACCATAGCAATCAGCCCCAGCATTTT; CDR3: CASSYDHSNQPQHF
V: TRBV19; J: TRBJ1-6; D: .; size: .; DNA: TGTGCCAGTAATATATTTCGGGATTCACCCCTCCACTTT; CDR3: CASNIFRDSPLHF
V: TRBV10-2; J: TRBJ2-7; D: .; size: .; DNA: TGCGCCAGCAGTCCGGGACGGACATACGAGCAGTACTTC; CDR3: CASSPGRTYEQYF
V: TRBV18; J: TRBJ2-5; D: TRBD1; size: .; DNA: TGTGCCAGCTCACGCGGACAGGGGATTGAGGAGACCCAGTACTTC; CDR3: CASSRGQGIEETQYF
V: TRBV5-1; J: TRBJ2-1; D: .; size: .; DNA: TGCGCCAGCAGCTTGCCCACCAGGGGAACGGTTGGTGAGCAGTTCTTC; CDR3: CASSLPTRGTVGEQFF